These T cell receptor beta chains were read from a single sample in a study of CD8 T cells in Susac syndrome. Via MiXCR, TCRdb re-called the immunoSEQ multiplex PCR reads, giving one row per CDR3 protein. Among roughly 120,000 distinct CDR3 sequences listed, 94% were seen once. The sequenced sample consisted of CD4+ T cells from PBMCs. The receptors were gathered from a human donor in good health. Each CDR3 is given with its conserved first and last residue. The D gene is left open where the match is weak. Clone size is not always given. Where it is, it says once, few, many or a class for expanded clones.

.	TRBV20-1	.	TRBJ1-2	TGCAGTGCTAGTTCGTCCGGTTTCTATGGCTACACCTTC	CSASSSGFYGYTF
.	TRBV30	.	TRBJ2-7	TGTGCCTGGAGTGCGGGGACCTCCTACGAGCAGTACTTC	CAWSAGTSYEQYF
.	TRBV5-1	TRBD1	TRBJ1-2	TGCGCCAGCAGGACGGGACAGCTTGGCTACACCTTC	CASRTGQLGYTF
.	TRBV9	TRBD2	TRBJ2-1	TGTGCCAGCAGCACCTCGACTAGCCCGCGTGTCGGTGAGCAGTTCTTC	CASSTSTSPRVGEQFF
.	TRBV7-9	.	TRBJ2-5	TGTGCCAGCAGCCCAGGACAGTACCAAGAGACCCAGTACTTC	CASSPGQYQETQYF
.	TRBV7-6	.	TRBJ2-7	TGTGCCAGCAGCGGGGGACATCTCGACGAGCAGTACTTC	CASSGGHLDEQYF
.	TRBV12-3/TRBV12-4	.	TRBJ2-3	TGTGCCAGCAGCTCCATCGGAGATACGCAGTATTTT	CASSSIGDTQYF
.	TRBV12-3/TRBV12-4	.	TRBJ1-2	TGTGCCAGCAGTCTCGGCCCGGGTCGTGACTACACCTTC	CASSLGPGRDYTF
.	TRBV20-1	.	TRBJ2-7	TGCAGTGCTAGACCCCCGGCGGGTACCTACGAGCAGTACTTC	CSARPPAGTYEQYF
.	TRBV7-9	.	TRBJ2-3	TGTGCCAGCAGCTTAGCCCCGGCTGGAGATACGCAGTATTTT	CASSLAPAGDTQYF
.	TRBV2	.	TRBJ1-4	TGTGCCAGCAGTGAATTAGGGCAGTCAAATGAAAAACTGTTTTTT	CASSELGQSNEKLFF
.	TRBV2	.	TRBJ2-1	TGTGCCAGCATGGGGGGCAATGAGCAGTTCTTC	CASMGGNEQFF
.	TRBV29-1	.	TRBJ2-3	TGCAGCGTTGGACCGTCTAGCACAGATACGCAGTATTTT	CSVGPSSTDTQYF
.	TRBV7-3	.	TRBJ2-2	TGTGCCAGCAGCTCAAGACACCGCGGGGAGCTGTTTTTT	CASSSRHRGELFF
.	TRBV7-2	.	TRBJ1-2	TGTGCCAGCAGCCCCGAACCGGACCAAGGAGGCTACACCTTC	CASSPEPDQGGYTF
.	TRBV6-5	.	TRBJ2-7	TGTGCCAGCGAGGACAGCGGGACGAACGAGCAGTACTTC	CASEDSGTNEQYF
.	TRBV6-1	TRBD2	TRBJ2-5	TGTGCCAGCAGTGAAACTAGCGGGAAAAAGACCCAGTACTTC	CASSETSGKKTQYF
.	TRBV6-5	.	TRBJ1-1	TGTGCCAGCAGTTACCAAAGACAGCACACTGAAGCTTTCTTT	CASSYQRQHTEAFF
once	TRBV5-1	.	TRBJ1-5	TGCGCCAGCAGCTTCTCAGGTTTACAGCCCCAGCATTTT	CASSFSGLQPQHF
once	TRBV10-3	TRBD2	TRBJ2-2	TGTGCCATCAGTGAGAGGGGACTAGCGGGAGACGGGGAGCTGTTTTTT	CAISERGLAGDGELFF